The T cell receptor beta chain described here comes from a study of technical replicates of blood from a few donors. Trimming removed 6 bases at V and 4 bases at J, with 18 bases between. CDR1 and CDR2 (germline): ENHRY, SYGVKD. The CDR3 contains 15 residues. The method was immunoSEQ multiplex PCR; TCRdb's version includes in-frame clones alone and lacks a portion of them. The sample includes 60,000 to 90,000 clones, approximately 96% of them seen just once. The clonotype comes from a human donor in good health. The sequencing input was T cells isolated from PBMCs. The chain carries TRBV10-3 and TRBJ1-2, with D uncertain. The CDR3 reads CAIRESALSSYGYTF. The CDR3 DNA follows: TGTGCCATCAGGGAGAGTGCGCTTTCGTCCTATGGCTACACCTTC.